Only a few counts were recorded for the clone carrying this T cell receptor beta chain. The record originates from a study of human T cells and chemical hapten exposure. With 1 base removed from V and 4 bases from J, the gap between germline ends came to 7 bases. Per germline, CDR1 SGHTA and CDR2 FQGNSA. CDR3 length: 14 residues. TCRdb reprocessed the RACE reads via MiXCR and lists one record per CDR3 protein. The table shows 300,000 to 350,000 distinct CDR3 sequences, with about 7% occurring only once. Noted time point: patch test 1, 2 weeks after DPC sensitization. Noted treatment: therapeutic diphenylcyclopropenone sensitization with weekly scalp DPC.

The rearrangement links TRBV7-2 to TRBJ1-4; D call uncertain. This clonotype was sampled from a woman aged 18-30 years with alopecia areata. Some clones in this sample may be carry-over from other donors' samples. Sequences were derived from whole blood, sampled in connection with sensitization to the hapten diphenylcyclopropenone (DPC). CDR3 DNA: TGTGCCAGCAGCTTAGGTCGGGGTAATGAAAAACTGTTTTTT. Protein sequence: CASSLGRGNEKLFF.